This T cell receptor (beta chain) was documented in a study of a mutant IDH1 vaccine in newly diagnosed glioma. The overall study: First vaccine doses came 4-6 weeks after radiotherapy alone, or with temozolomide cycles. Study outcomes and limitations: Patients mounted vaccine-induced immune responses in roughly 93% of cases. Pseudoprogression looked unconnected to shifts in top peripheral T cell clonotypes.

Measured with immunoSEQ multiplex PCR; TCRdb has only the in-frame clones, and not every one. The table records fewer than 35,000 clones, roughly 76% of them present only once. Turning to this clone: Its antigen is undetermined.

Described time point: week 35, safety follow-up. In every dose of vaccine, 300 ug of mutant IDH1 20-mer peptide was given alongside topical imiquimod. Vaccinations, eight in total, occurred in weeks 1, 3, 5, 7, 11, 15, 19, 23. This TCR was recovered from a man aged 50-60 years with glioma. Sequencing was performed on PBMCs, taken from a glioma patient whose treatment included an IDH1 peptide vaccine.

The CDR3 reads CSGGRDNEQFF. The CDR3 bases are TGCAGCGGCGGGAGGGACAATGAGCAGTTCTTC. This chain uses TRBV29-1 with TRBJ2-1, with TRBD2 identical over 9 bases. After removal of 7 bases from V and 5 bases from J, the junction contained 0 bases not matched to a gene. CDR3 length: 11 residues. Germline-derived CDR1 and CDR2 are SQVTM and ANQGSEA.